The next 26 T cell receptor beta chains were all read from a single sample in a study of molecular identifiers for immune sequencing clone quantification. TCRdb reanalysed the PCR reads using MiXCR and keeps one entry per CDR3 protein. The sample consists of about 330,000 distinct CDR3 sequences, about 23% of them appearing once. Sequencing input: naive CD8+ T cells from blood, with Jurkat cell RNA spiked in. The subset is: FACS-sorted CD8+CD4-CCR7+CD45RA+ naive T cells. The receptors were gathered from a human donor in good health. Some libraries in this study had Jurkat cell RNA spiked in.

This rearrangement joins TRBV6-5 to TRBJ2-7, with D perhaps given as TRBD1 or TRBD2 (5 bases each). Per germline, CDR1 MNHEY and CDR2 SVGAGI. V dropped 2 bases and J dropped 2 bases, with 13 bases sitting between them. This CDR3 comprises 15 residues. The CDR3 sequence is CASSYPGLGAYEQYF. The CDR3 nucleotides read TGTGCCAGCAGTTACCCGGGTCTGGGGGCCTACGAGCAGTACTTC.

The chain uses TRBV4-1 and TRBJ2-7; D ambiguous. Trimming removed 8 bases at V and 3 bases at J, with 11 bases between. Germline V gene lookup returns CDR1 MGHRA and CDR2 YSYEKL. The CDR3 consists of 12 residues. The CDR3 protein is CASRPDGYEQYF. The CDR3 nucleotides read TGCGCCAGCCGCCCGGACGGCTACGAGCAGTACTTC.

The rearrangement joins TRBV21-1 to TRBJ1-5. TRBV21-1 is recorded as a pseudogene. There are 14 residues in the CDR3. This CDR3 is CASYVDHKGRPQHF. In DNA form, the CDR3 reads TGTGCCAGCTACGTGGATCATAAGGGTAGGCCCCAGCATTTT.

The chain has TRBV7-9 and TRBJ2-7; 9 bases match TRBD1. Losses at the gene ends were 5 bases for V and 2 bases for J; bases not matched to a gene: 4. The CDR3 consists of 14 residues. CDR1 and CDR2 from the germline V gene are SEHNR and FQNEAQ (reference sequence). The CDR3 loop reads CASSEQGATYEQYF. CDR3 nucleotides: TGTGCCAGCAGCGAACAGGGGGCGACCTACGAGCAGTACTTC.

This chain uses TRBV12-5 with TRBJ2-1; 11 nucleotides match TRBD2. Germline V gene data show CDR1 as LGHNT and CDR2 as FRNRAP. This CDR3 region has 20 residues. The V gene end was trimmed by 0 bases and the J gene end by 2 bases; junction bases not matched to a gene: 12. Written as DNA, the CDR3 is TGTGCTAGTGGTTTGGTCACGTCCTATAGCGGGGGGGCCCCCTACAATGAGCAGTTCTTC. Amino acids: CASGLVTSYSGGAPYNEQFF.

In this sample, this clonotype turned up many times. This chain uses TRBV7-6 with TRBJ2-4; 10 bases match TRBD2. This CDR3 has 19 residues. V dropped 5 bases and J dropped 0; count of bases not matched to a gene: 13. Germline values: CDR1 SGHVS, CDR2 FNYEAQ. This chain's CDR3 is CASSQIAGGRAQAKNIQYF. In DNA form, the CDR3 reads TGTGCCAGCAGCCAAATAGCGGGGGGCCGCGCCCAAGCCAAAAACATTCAGTACTTC.

This clonotype was detected only a few times. The rearrangement joins TRBV29-1 to TRBJ1-2, with unresolved D. The CDR3 spans 13 residues. Germline CDR1 SQVTM, CDR2 ANQGSEA. V gave up 0 bases and J gave up 4 bases, with 9 bases separating them. CDR3 nucleotide sequence: TGCAGCGTTGAAGATTCCGGAGTCTATGGCTACACCTTC. Translated, it gives CSVEDSGVYGYTF.

Concerning this clonotype itself: Mismatch with germline at one junction end may stem from a read error. The genes are TRBV2 and TRBJ2-1, with 10 positions matching TRBD1. CDR1 SNHLY and CDR2 FYNNEI come from the germline V gene. The CDR3 has 16 residues. CDR3 in amino acids: CASRVGTGEVYNEQVF. The CDR3 DNA sequence: TGTGCCAGCAGAGTGGGGACAGGGGAGGTGTACAATGAGCAGGTCTTC.

The chain combines TRBV20-1 with TRBJ2-3; D unclear. Germline loops: CDR1 DFQATT, CDR2 SNEGSKA (reference sequence). V dropped 0 bases and J dropped 3 bases, with 7 bases sitting between them. The CDR3 runs to 13 residues. The DNA of the CDR3 is TGCAGTGCTAGAGATCTCTATACAGATACGCAGTATTTT. It is translated as CSARDLYTDTQYF.

The J gene is TRBJ2-7, the V gene TRBV30; 8 bases are a match to TRBD1. Trimming took 7 bases from V and 4 from J; bases not matched to a gene: 6. CDR1 and CDR2 (germline): GTSNPN, SVGIG (reference sequence). The CDR3 runs to 12 residues. This CDR3 reads CALTGELYEQYF. The CDR3 DNA follows: TGTGCCTTGACAGGGGAATTATACGAGCAGTACTTC. Complete variable domain (other parts from reference TRBV30 and TRBJ2-7): SQTIHQWPATLVQPVGSPLSLECTVEGTSNPNLYWYRQAAGRGLQLLFYSVGIGQISSEVPQNLSASRPQDRQFILSSKKLLLSDSGFYLCALTGELYEQYFGPGTRLTVT.

Concerning this clonotype itself: A clone one base away is much larger, so this may be a read error. The V gene is TRBV15, the J gene TRBJ1-1; 8 nucleotides agree with TRBD1. CDR3 size: 15 residues. Germline V gene data show CDR1 as LNHNV and CDR2 as YYDKDF (reference sequence). This CDR3 is CATSTTTGVNTESFF. The CDR3 DNA reads as TGTGCCACCAGCACTACGACAGGGGTCAACACTGAATCTTTCTTT.

As regards this clonotype: The junction departs from germline at one end; a sequencing error may be responsible. The V and J genes are TRBV5-6 and TRBJ2-7; D is possibly TRBD1 or TRBD2 (6 bases each). Per the germline V gene, CDR1 is SGHDT and CDR2 is YYEEEE. The CDR3 is 16 residues long. The CDR3 reads CASRLGGGVGGYEQYF. The CDR3 coding sequence is TGTGCCAGCCGCTTGGGGGGTGGGGTAGGGGGCTACGAGCAGTACTTC.

This rearrangement joins TRBV27 to TRBJ2-7; 13 bases line up with TRBD2. Germline lookup yields CDR1 MNHEY and CDR2 SMNVEV (reference sequence). This CDR3 is 16 amino acids long. The J segment lost 7 bases and the V segment lost 10 bases, leaving 16 bases of the junction unmatched. The DNA for the CDR3 is TGTGCCACCAAAACCGGGACTAGCGGGGTCTTTTATGAGCAGTACTTC. Its translation: CATKTGTSGVFYEQYF.

The table lists this clonotype with a few counts. This sequence joins TRBV11-2 and TRBJ1-5, with no clear D. Germline CDR1 and CDR2: SGHAT and FQNNGV. This CDR3 is 13 amino acids long. V lost 0 bases, J lost 5 bases, and 5 bases lay in between. This chain's CDR3 is CASSLDRYQPQHF. CDR3 DNA sequence: TGTGCCAGCAGCTTAGACAGGTATCAGCCCCAGCATTTT.

On this clonotype: A single base separates this from a much larger clone, so it may be a read error. J is TRBJ2-3 and V is TRBV14; TRBD2 might be the D (5 bases). Germline V gives CDR1 SGHDN, CDR2 FVKESK. The V end was cut by 1 base, the J end by 1 base, with 15 bases between. The length of the CDR3 is 17 residues. The CDR3 spells CASSQGVGGLGTDTQYF. The CDR3 DNA reads as TGTGCCAGCAGCCAAGGTGTTGGCGGACTGGGCACAGATACGCAGTATTTT.

The chain couples TRBV20-1 to TRBJ2-5; TRBD1 agrees at 7 bases. The CDR3 length is 15 residues. The germline V gene encodes CDR1 DFQATT and CDR2 SNEGSKA (reference sequence). V was clipped by 3 bases and J by 2 bases; unmatched bases: 9. DNA for the CDR3: TGCAGTGCTAGTCTAGATTGGGACAGACAAGAGACCCAGTACTTC. Translated, it gives CSASLDWDRQETQYF.

Many counts were recorded for this clonotype. The rearrangement joins TRBV5-8 to TRBJ1-4; maybe TRBD1 (6 bases). The germline V gene has CDR1 SGHTS and CDR2 YDEGEE. This CDR3 comprises 15 residues. V lost 3 bases, J lost 5 bases, and 14 bases lay in between. The CDR3 reads CASSYRDIENEKLFF. The CDR3 nucleotides are TGTGCCAGCAGCTACAGGGACATCGAAAATGAAAAACTGTTTTTT.

This clonotype was counted a few times. This chain connects TRBV14 to TRBJ2-5; no firm D call. This CDR3 contains 14 residues. Trimming shortened V by 0 bases and J by 7 bases, and 12 bases separated the two germline ends. Germline V gives CDR1 SGHDN, CDR2 FVKESK. CDR3 protein: CASSQDFGDGTQYF. For the CDR3, the DNA is TGTGCCAGCAGCCAAGATTTTGGGGATGGGACCCAGTACTTC.

This clonotype was detected a few times. The chain carries TRBV7-9 and TRBJ2-5; 9 bases fit TRBD1. CDR1 and CDR2 from the germline V gene are SEHNR and FQNEAQ (reference sequence). The CDR3 runs to 16 residues. V lost 3 bases and J lost 2; bases outside the gene matches: 7. CDR3 coding DNA: TGTGCCAGCAGCTTCTTTATGACAGGGGGTCAAGAGACCCAGTACTTC. This gives the protein CASSFFMTGGQETQYF.

This clonotype was seen more than once but under ten times. The V and J genes are TRBV27 and TRBJ1-4; TRBD1 might be the D (6 bases). Per germline, CDR1 MNHEY and CDR2 SMNVEV (reference sequence). Trimming took 2 bases from V and 4 from J, leaving 8 bases between them. This CDR3 contains 14 residues. For the CDR3, the DNA is TGTGCCAGCAGTTTACAGGGGATTAATGAAAAACTGTTTTTT. The encoded protein is CASSLQGINEKLFF.

This clonotype was seen many times. This sequence joins TRBV14 and TRBJ1-1; D might be TRBD1 (5 bases). The V gene's germline CDR1 is SGHDN and CDR2 FVKESK. Trimming took off 3 bases at V and 1 base at J, with 12 bases between the two ends. This CDR3 contains 15 residues. The CDR3: CASSHFTGPNTEAFF. The CDR3 region has the DNA TGTGCCAGCAGCCACTTTACAGGACCGAACACTGAAGCTTTCTTT. Full variable domain (outside the CDR3, taken from reference TRBV14 and TRBJ1-1): EAGVTQFPSHSVIEKGQTVTLRCDPISGHDNLYWYRRVMGKEIKFLLHFVKESKQDESGMPNNRFLAERTGGTYSTLKVQPAELEDSGVYFCASSHFTGPNTEAFFGQGTRLTVV.

The rearrangement links TRBV7-9 to TRBJ1-4; D possibly corresponds to TRBD1 (5 bases). Germline lookup yields CDR1 SEHNR and CDR2 FQNEAQ (reference sequence). The length of the CDR3 is 15 residues. The V end lost 1 base, the J end lost 8 bases, and 14 bases lay between the germline ends. The CDR3 region has the DNA TGTGCCAGCAGCTTAGTTACCAGGGAGCGCGAAAAACTGTTTTTT. This encodes CASSLVTREREKLFF.

In its sample, this clonotype was seen many times. This chain joins TRBV29-1 and TRBJ1-1; maybe TRBD1 (5 bases). V was pared by 5 bases and J by 3 bases, with 19 bases between. This CDR3 has 15 residues. Per germline, CDR1 SQVTM and CDR2 ANQGSEA. The CDR3 DNA follows: TGCAGCGTTAATGAAGATGGGGGAGTGGACACTGAAGCTTTCTTT. This sequence encodes CSVNEDGGVDTEAFF.

This clonotype has a count of ten or more. The rearrangement joins TRBV29-1 to TRBJ1-1; D call uncertain. This CDR3 has 12 amino acids. Trimming pared 3 bases from V and 6 bases from J, leaving 11 bases between. Germline V gene data show CDR1 as SQVTM and CDR2 as ANQGSEA. The CDR3 reads CSVEGYKAEAFF. As DNA, the CDR3 is TGCAGCGTTGAGGGGTACAAGGCTGAAGCTTTCTTT.

This clonotype has a handful of counts. The chain has TRBV12-3 or TRBV12-4 and TRBJ2-3; 7 nucleotides align to TRBD1. CDR3 length: 15 residues. J lost 1 base, V lost 6 bases, and 7 bases had no gene match. The CDR3 here is CASRTGQRRTDTQYF. The CDR3 bases are TGTGCCAGCAGGACGGGACAGAGACGCACAGATACGCAGTATTTT.

The V gene is TRBV28, the J gene TRBJ2-3; 8 bases align to TRBD2. Trimming at V came to 0 bases and at J to 12 bases, leaving 2 bases not matched to a gene. This CDR3 spans 12 amino acids. From germline, CDR1 is MDHEN and CDR2 SYDVKM. CDR3 sequence: CASSLWTSDQYF. CDR3 nucleotide sequence: TGTGCCAGCAGTTTATGGACTAGCGACCAGTATTTT.